Below are 16 T cell receptor beta chains sequenced from a single sample in a study of blood T cell repertoires in COVID-19. Profiling relied on immunoSEQ multiplex PCR, and the TCRdb table lists in-frame clones only, not all of them. The profile shows 250,000 or so clones, around 82% of them singletons. Sequenced: PBMCs or T cells enriched from blood (not recorded which). Receptors originate from a man over 45 who had recovered from COVID-19.

V usage is TRBV5-1 and J usage is TRBJ1-2; 8 nucleotides agree with TRBD1. V lost 3 bases, J lost 7 bases, and 2 bases stayed unmatched. CDR3 length: 12 residues. Looked up from germline, CDR1 is SGHRS and CDR2 is YFSETQ. The CDR3 DNA is TGCGCCAGCAGCTGGGACAGGACTGGCTACACCTTC. Residues: CASSWDRTGYTF.

The V call is TRBV2, the J call TRBJ2-5; TRBD2 agrees at 7 bases. V shed 7 bases, J shed 2 bases, and the junction held 10 bases outside the gene matches. The length of the CDR3 is 15 residues. The germline V gene has CDR1 SNHLY and CDR2 FYNNEI. CDR3 sequence (DNA): TGTGCCAGCAACGTCCAGCGGGGACCTCAAGAGACCCAGTACTTC. Translating it yields CASNVQRGPQETQYF.

This sequence joins TRBV5-1 and TRBJ1-2, with D tentatively TRBD1 (5 bases). Per the germline V gene, CDR1 is SGHRS and CDR2 is YFSETQ. The CDR3 has 16 amino acids. Trimming pared 4 bases from V and 5 bases from J, leaving 21 bases between. The CDR3 loop reads CASSGDLGPGVYGYTF. The CDR3 DNA follows: TGCGCCAGCAGCGGCGACCTCGGACCGGGGGTGTATGGCTACACCTTC.

This clone came up once. The chain uses TRBV12-3 or TRBV12-4 and TRBJ2-7; a possible D gene is TRBD1 (5 bases). The CDR3 consists of 13 residues. Trimming pared 2 bases from V and 2 bases from J, leaving 7 bases between. Here the CDR3 DNA reads TGTGCCAGCAGTTTACACAGGACCTACGAGCAGTACTTC. As protein: CASSLHRTYEQYF.

The chain links TRBV30 to TRBJ2-3; D unresolved. In germline, CDR1 is GTSNPN, CDR2 SVGIG (reference sequence). V lost 6 bases and J lost 1, with 11 bases in between. The CDR3 length is 13 residues. The CDR3 region has the DNA TGTGCCTGTTCGAGAGAAGGCACAGATACGCAGTATTTT. Its protein product is CACSREGTDTQYF.

The chain carries TRBV5-5 and TRBJ2-3, with 10 bases aligning to TRBD2. Unmatched junction bases numbered 11, after V lost 1 base and J lost 6 bases. Germline lookup yields CDR1 SGHKS and CDR2 YYEKEE (reference sequence). The CDR3 is 17 amino acids. CDR3 DNA sequence: TGTGCCAGCAGCTTGACAATAGCGGGAGGCTTCGGGGATACGCAGTATTTT. Its translation is CASSLTIAGGFGDTQYF.

V and J are TRBV6-4 and TRBJ2-3; 10 nucleotides line up with TRBD1. After removal of 6 bases from V and 5 bases from J, the junction contained 11 bases not matched to a gene. This CDR3 comprises 16 residues. The germline V gene encodes CDR1 MRHNA and CDR2 SNTAGT. The CDR3 coding sequence is TGTGCCAGCAGCCGCCTGGGGACAGGGGAGAGAGATACGCAGTATTTT. Translation gives CASSRLGTGERDTQYF.

The chain is built from TRBV19 and TRBJ1-1, with D maybe TRBD1 (5 bases). Trimming shortened V by 5 bases and J by 5 bases, and 12 bases separated the two germline ends. Germline V gene lookup returns CDR1 LNHDA and CDR2 SQIVND (reference sequence). This CDR3 spans 13 amino acids. This chain's CDR3 is CASSRGARTEAFF. The DNA for the CDR3 is TGTGCCAGTAGTCGCGGGGCCCGGACTGAAGCTTTCTTT.

The chain combines TRBV28 with TRBJ2-7, with TRBD2 matching over 7 bases. CDR3 length: 15 amino acids. The V gene end was trimmed by 4 bases and the J gene end by 0 bases; junction bases not matched to a gene: 6. Germline values: CDR1 MDHEN, CDR2 SYDVKM. In nucleotides, the CDR3 is TGTGCCAGCAGTTCGGTCAGCGGGGTCTCCTACGAGCAGTACTTC. Translated, it gives CASSSVSGVSYEQYF.

This clone was found a few times. The rearrangement uses TRBV9 and TRBJ2-2, with 7 bases aligning to TRBD1. CDR3 size: 14 residues. The V gene end was trimmed by 4 bases and the J gene end by 4 bases; junction bases not matched to a gene: 4. Germline-derived CDR1 and CDR2 are SGDLS and YYNGEE. The CDR3 region is CASSIGQVTGELFF. In nucleotides, the CDR3 is TGTGCCAGCAGCATCGGACAGGTCACCGGGGAGCTGTTTTTT.

This chain joins TRBV10-3 and TRBJ1-2; TRBD1 agrees at 7 bases. There are 14 residues in the CDR3. V trimming: 6 bases; J trimming: 1 base; junction bases outside the gene matches: 5. Germline assignment: CDR1 ENHRY and CDR2 SYGVKD. The CDR3 sequence is CAIRGTEVNYGYTF. DNA of the CDR3: TGTGCCATCAGGGGGACAGAAGTTAACTATGGCTACACCTTC.

This chain connects TRBV9 to TRBJ1-1; no firm D call. CDR1 SGDLS and CDR2 YYNGEE come from the germline V gene. With 0 bases removed from V and 1 base from J, the gap between germline ends came to 10 bases. CDR3 length: 15 amino acids. CDR3: CASSVVGRQNTEAFF. CDR3 DNA: TGTGCCAGCAGCGTAGTGGGTCGACAGAACACTGAAGCTTTCTTT.

A word on this clone: The same CDR3 also results from other DNA sequences found in this sample. J is TRBJ1-5 and V is TRBV24-1; D is possibly TRBD1 (6 bases). This CDR3 contains 14 residues. Between the trimmed V and J ends, which lost 5 bases and 2 bases, there was a span of 9 bases. Germline CDR1 and CDR2: KGHDR and SFDVKD. Here the CDR3 reads CATSAGVGNQPQHF. Written as DNA, the CDR3 is TGTGCCACCAGTGCAGGGGTGGGCAATCAGCCCCAGCATTTT.

This sequence joins TRBV30 and TRBJ1-1; D remains unclear. V shed 1 base and J shed 6 bases, with 12 bases lying between them. The V gene's germline CDR1 is GTSNPN and CDR2 SVGIG (reference sequence). The CDR3 consists of 13 residues. This CDR3 reads CAWSDLRGAEAFF. In DNA form, the CDR3 reads TGTGCCTGGAGTGATCTGCGGGGAGCTGAAGCTTTCTTT.

The chain couples TRBV7-2 to TRBJ1-3, with D possibly matching TRBD1 (5 bases). This CDR3 is 15 amino acids long. V was shortened by 5 bases and J by 0 bases, with 11 bases between the two germline ends. Germline loops: CDR1 SGHTA, CDR2 FQGNSA. As DNA, the CDR3 is TGTGCCAGCAGCCAGCGACAGTTCTCTGGAAACACCATATATTTT. It codes for CASSQRQFSGNTIYF.

The J gene is TRBJ1-2, the V gene TRBV2, with 7 bases that match TRBD1. V shed 9 bases and J 5 bases; nucleotides not matched to a gene: 6. This CDR3 comprises 12 residues. Looked up from germline, CDR1 is SNHLY and CDR2 is FYNNEI. The CDR3 DNA reads as TGTGCCAGACCGACAGGGACTTATGGCTACACCTTC. Residues: CARPTGTYGYTF.